Below are 16 T cell receptor beta chains sequenced from a single sample in a study of blood T cell repertoires in COVID-19. Clones were read by immunoSEQ multiplex PCR, and TCRdb kept only the in-frame ones, dropping some. The sample holds approximately 400,000 clones, more than 70% seen once. Sequencing used peripheral blood. The source of these receptors is a man aged 35-49 years with acute or convalescent COVID-19.

The rearrangement links TRBV30 to TRBJ1-3; 7 nucleotides agree with TRBD1. The CDR3 extends over 13 amino acids. J gave up 7 bases and V 7 bases, and 10 bases lay outside the gene matches. Germline loops: CDR1 GTSNPN, CDR2 SVGIG (reference sequence). The CDR3 reads CAYRRDRGNTIYF. The CDR3 nucleotides are TGTGCCTACAGGCGGGACAGAGGGAACACCATATATTTT.

This clone has only a few counts. The same CDR3 also results from other DNA sequences found in this sample. V and J are TRBV18 and TRBJ2-6; D might be TRBD1 (5 bases). The V end lost 5 bases, the J end lost 0 bases, and 8 bases lay between the germline ends. This CDR3 region has 15 residues. Germline assignment: CDR1 KGHSH and CDR2 LQKENI. DNA for the CDR3: TGTGCCAGCTCAGAAGACAGCTCTGGGGCCAACGTCCTGACTTTC. It specifies CASSEDSSGANVLTF.

The rearrangement joins TRBV5-5 to TRBJ2-7; 10 nucleotides match TRBD2. Germline V CDR1 and CDR2: SGHKS, YYEKEE (reference sequence). With V trimmed by 1 base and J by 2 bases, 6 bases remained unmatched. The CDR3 is 16 residues long. CDR3 nucleotides: TGTGCCAGCAGCTTGCGCCTAGCGGGAGCCACCTACGAGCAGTACTTC. Translating it yields CASSLRLAGATYEQYF.

The rearrangement joins TRBV4-1 to TRBJ1-2, with D perhaps matching TRBD1 (6 bases). Germline V gene data show CDR1 as MGHRA and CDR2 as YSYEKL. The CDR3 runs to 14 residues. The germline V and J ends were trimmed by 3 bases and 8 bases, with 16 bases remaining between them. CDR3 in amino acids: CASSQSSGVAGYTF. In DNA, the CDR3 is TGCGCCAGCAGCCAGAGTTCAGGGGTCGCCGGCTACACCTTC.

Note on this clone: Additional DNA sequences in this sample encode the identical CDR3. The chain couples TRBV10-3 to TRBJ1-2, with a weak D call TRBD1 (5 bases). V shed 0 bases and J shed 1 base, with 6 bases lying between them. The CDR3 covers 14 residues. Germline assignment: CDR1 ENHRY and CDR2 SYGVKD. For the CDR3, the DNA is TGTGCCATCAGTGAGTCGACAGTTAACTATGGCTACACCTTC. Encoded protein: CAISESTVNYGYTF.

The chain links TRBV29-1 to TRBJ2-2; 7 nucleotides align to TRBD2. With V trimmed by 1 base and J by 5 bases, 13 bases remained unmatched. Germline-derived CDR1 and CDR2 are SQVTM and ANQGSEA. The CDR3 consists of 17 residues. The CDR3 DNA follows: TGCAGCGTTGAAGGTGGGAGGGCCAAATTGGGGACCGGGGAGCTGTTTTTT. Its translation is CSVEGGRAKLGTGELFF.

The CDR3 here is CASSYEEYNSPLHF. The CDR3 nucleotides are TGTGCCAGCAGTTACGAAGAGTATAATTCACCCCTCCACTTT. The chain uses TRBV6-5 and TRBJ1-6; no clear D. Trimming stripped 2 bases from V and 4 bases from J, with 6 bases between. The CDR3 sequence is 14 residues long. The V gene's germline CDR1 is MNHEY and CDR2 SVGAGI.

The gene calls are TRBV19 and TRBJ2-5; 10 positions agree with TRBD2. The CDR3 has 16 residues. V lost 8 bases and J lost 5; bases outside the gene matches: 14. The germline V gene encodes CDR1 LNHDA and CDR2 SQIVND (reference sequence). CDR3 coding DNA: TGTGCCAGTGGAAAAGGGCTAGCGGGAGTAGGTGAGACCCAGTACTTC. Translated, it gives CASGKGLAGVGETQYF.

There are a few counts of this clone. V usage is TRBV25-1 and J usage is TRBJ1-2; TRBD1 might be the D (6 bases). CDR1 is MGHDK and CDR2 is SYGVNS in the germline V gene. This CDR3 contains 13 residues. V was pared by 5 bases and J by 6 bases, with 13 bases between. DNA of the CDR3: TGTGCCAGCAGTAGAACAGGGATGAATGGCTACACCTTC. Translation: CASSRTGMNGYTF.

Turning to this clone: The junction departs from germline at one end; a sequencing error may be responsible. V and J are TRBV16 and TRBJ1-2; D is uncertain. The CDR3 spans 12 residues. Germline V gene lookup returns CDR1 KGHSY and CDR2 FQNENV. The DNA for the CDR3 is TGTGCCAGCGGCCAGCGGATCTATGGCTACACCTTC. The encoded protein is CASGQRIYGYTF.

The chain couples TRBV2 to TRBJ1-3; D gene unclear. In germline, CDR1 is SNHLY, CDR2 FYNNEI. CDR3 length equals 19 residues. V was pared by 0 bases and J by 0 bases, with 18 bases between. CDR3 region: CASSEATQAEKPSGNTIYF. Here the CDR3 DNA reads TGTGCCAGCAGTGAAGCGACCCAGGCCGAGAAGCCCTCTGGAAACACCATATATTTT.

This clone was observed once. The rearrangement joins TRBV27 to TRBJ2-3, with TRBD2 matching over 7 bases. The J segment lost 0 bases and the V segment lost 1 base, leaving 7 bases of the junction unmatched. The CDR3 is 17 residues long. Germline loops: CDR1 MNHEY, CDR2 SMNVEV (reference sequence). Written as DNA, the CDR3 is TGTGCCAGCAGTTTATGGGTCGGGACTACTAGCACAGATACGCAGTATTTT. This gives the protein CASSLWVGTTSTDTQYF.

This clone has only a few counts. The chain carries TRBV4-3 and TRBJ2-7; no clear D. V was clipped by 0 bases and J by 0 bases, with 6 bases between them. This CDR3 region has 14 residues. CDR1 is LGHNA, CDR2 YSLEER, per germline. In DNA, the CDR3 is TGCGCCAGCAGCCAAGATCCAGTCTCCTACGAGCAGTACTTC. Protein sequence: CASSQDPVSYEQYF.

The V call is TRBV5-1, the J call TRBJ2-5; D unclear. This CDR3 is built from 13 residues. V gave up 5 bases and J gave up 3 bases, with 11 bases separating them. CDR1 and CDR2 (germline): SGHRS, YFSETQ. The CDR3 loop reads CASSLAPEETQYF. CDR3 sequence (DNA): TGCGCCAGCAGTTTAGCCCCTGAAGAGACCCAGTACTTC.

The chain has TRBV10-2 and TRBJ1-4, with D unclear. In germline, CDR1 is WSHSY, CDR2 SAAADI. CDR3 length: 12 residues. V was clipped by 3 bases and J by 5 bases, with 4 bases between them. The CDR3 DNA is TGCGCCAGCAGTGACAGGAATGAAAAACTGTTTTTT. This codes for CASSDRNEKLFF.

The chain carries TRBV6-6 and TRBJ1-6; 8 nucleotides agree with TRBD1. The junction had 1 base not matched to a gene; V was cut back by 0 bases and J by 3 bases. CDR3 length equals 16 residues. CDR1 MNHNY and CDR2 SVGAGI come from the germline V gene (reference sequence). The CDR3 DNA reads as TGTGCCAGCAGTTACTCGGGGACAGGCTATAATTCACCCCTCCACTTT. Amino acid sequence: CASSYSGTGYNSPLHF.